Each of the 15 T cell receptor beta chains below was sequenced from the same sample in a study of blood T cell repertoires in COVID-19. Sequencing was performed with immunoSEQ multiplex PCR; in TCRdb, only in-frame clones are kept and a portion is missing. The repertoire has nearly 350,000 clones, 87% of them found once; the top ten carry around 6%. Sequenced: peripheral blood. Every receptor here comes from a woman in her 50s with COVID-19, enrolled during active disease.

A single count supports this clone. The rearrangement uses TRBV18 and TRBJ2-2; no reliable D call. The CDR3 is made up of 15 amino acids. V lost 3 bases, J lost 1 base, and 9 bases lay in between. Germline V gene sequence: CDR1 KGHSH, CDR2 LQKENI. For the CDR3, the DNA is TGTGCCAGCTCACCCTGGCTAGGGAACACCGGGGAGCTGTTTTTT. It codes for CASSPWLGNTGELFF.

V gene TRBV9 combines with J gene TRBJ2-7; perhaps TRBD2 as D (6 bases). Deletions cut 1 base from V and 7 bases from J, with 18 bases between. The CDR3 loop spans 15 amino acids. Germline V gene lookup returns CDR1 SGDLS and CDR2 YYNGEE. This CDR3 reads CASSVRSGRVQEQYF. CDR3 nucleotide sequence: TGTGCCAGCAGCGTAAGGAGCGGGCGAGTACAGGAGCAGTACTTC.

This clone showed up just a few times. The chain employs TRBV6-1 and TRBJ1-4; D remains unclear. Per germline, CDR1 MNHNS and CDR2 SASEGT. Trimming took 6 bases from V and 10 from J, leaving 15 bases between them. The CDR3 length is 13 residues. CDR3 sequence reads: CASRAEPSGKLFF. CDR3 coding DNA: TGTGCCAGCAGGGCAGAACCCAGTGGAAAACTGTTTTTT.

V and J are TRBV11-3 and TRBJ1-3, with D perhaps matching TRBD1 (5 bases). V lost 2 bases and J lost 0, with 11 bases in between. Germline V gene lookup returns CDR1 SGHNT and CDR2 YENEEA. The CDR3 runs to 16 residues. The CDR3 DNA is TGTGCCAGCAGCTTAAGCGGGGGGAACTCTGGAAACACCATATATTTT. Translating gives CASSLSGGNSGNTIYF.

V usage is TRBV27 and J usage is TRBJ2-7, with 11 bases matching TRBD1. The J segment lost 3 bases and the V segment lost 5 bases, leaving 6 bases of the junction unmatched. Germline CDR1 is MNHEY and CDR2 is SMNVEV (reference sequence). CDR3 length: 15 amino acids. CDR3: CASSRTGGNLYEQYF. CDR3 DNA: TGTGCCAGCAGTCGGACAGGGGGCAACCTCTACGAGCAGTACTTC.

The chain employs TRBV27 and TRBJ2-5, with 9 nucleotides matching TRBD2. The CDR3 has 13 residues. V was pared by 2 bases and J by 14 bases, with 9 bases of the junction left unmatched. The germline V gene encodes CDR1 MNHEY and CDR2 SMNVEV (reference sequence). The CDR3 DNA reads TGTGCCAGCAGTTTAGGGCTAGCGGGGCACTCATACTTC. Translating gives CASSLGLAGHSYF.

CDR3 loop: CASSSGRLGNTQYF. CDR3 nucleotide sequence: TGTGCCAGCAGTAGCGGGAGGCTCGGGAATACGCAGTATTTT. This rearrangement joins TRBV27 to TRBJ2-3, with TRBD2 identical over 9 bases. Germline-derived CDR1 and CDR2 are MNHEY and SMNVEV (reference sequence). The J segment lost 7 bases and the V segment lost 5 bases, leaving 7 bases of the junction unmatched. The CDR3 consists of 14 residues.

This chain uses TRBV12-3 or TRBV12-4 with TRBJ1-1, with D possibly matching TRBD1 (6 bases). The V gene lost 5 bases and the J gene lost 7 bases, with 11 bases spanning the gap. The CDR3 has 12 residues. The CDR3 DNA reads as TGTGCCAGCAGTCGACAGGAGAGTGAAGCTTTCTTT. It yields the protein CASSRQESEAFF.

The V and J genes are TRBV28 and TRBJ2-7; D possibly corresponds to TRBD2 (5 bases). The CDR3 runs 13 residues. The germline V gene encodes CDR1 MDHEN and CDR2 SYDVKM. Trimming shortened V by 2 bases and J by 6 bases, and 11 bases separated the two germline ends. CDR3 amino acids: CASSLPGTSEQYF. In DNA, the CDR3 is TGTGCCAGCAGTTTACCGGGAACAAGCGAGCAGTACTTC.

This chain joins TRBV2 and TRBJ1-1, with D maybe TRBD1 (5 bases). The V and J ends lost 6 bases and 3 bases respectively, with 8 bases between them. The germline V gene encodes CDR1 SNHLY and CDR2 FYNNEI. The CDR3 runs to 12 residues. The chain's CDR3 is CASRTRDTEAFF. For the CDR3, the DNA is TGTGCCAGCAGAACCAGGGACACTGAAGCTTTCTTT.

Details on this clone: At one of its ends the junction is not consistent with the germline gene, which may arise from a read error. The CDR3 DNA sequence: TGTGCCACCAGCCGAGAGGGGGCGGGTCCTCAGCCCCAGCATTTT. Its protein product is CATSREGAGPQPQHF. This chain links TRBV15 with TRBJ1-5; 7 positions agree with TRBD1. Germline CDR1 and CDR2: LNHNV and YYDKDF (reference sequence). The CDR3 spans 15 residues.

This chain connects TRBV25-1 to TRBJ1-2; the D gene is possibly TRBD1 (6 bases). The CDR3 consists of 12 residues. Deletions cut 5 bases from V and 8 bases from J, with 12 bases between. Germline V gene sequence: CDR1 MGHDK, CDR2 SYGVNS. This chain's CDR3 is CASSRTDMGYTF. DNA of the CDR3: TGTGCCAGCAGTAGGACAGACATGGGCTACACCTTC.

The rearrangement uses TRBV18 and TRBJ2-5; TRBD1 is a possible D gene (6 bases). From germline, CDR1 is KGHSH and CDR2 LQKENI. This CDR3 region has 17 residues. Between the trimmed V and J ends, which lost 0 bases and 5 bases, there was a span of 19 bases. The CDR3 region is CASSPPGSTLRGETQYF. CDR3 nucleotides: TGTGCCAGCTCACCACCGGGTTCAACACTAAGGGGGGAGACCCAGTACTTC. The full variable domain, with the rest looked up from reference TRBV18 and TRBJ2-5, is NAGVMQNPRHLVRRRGQEARLRCSPMKGHSHVYWYRQLPEEGLKFMVYLQKENIIDESGMPKERFSAEFPKEGPSILRIQQVVRGDSAAYFCASSPPGSTLRGETQYFGPGTRLLVL.

This chain links TRBV24-1 with TRBJ2-5; 7 nucleotides agree with TRBD1. Germline V gene data show CDR1 as KGHDR and CDR2 as SFDVKD. The CDR3 has 13 amino acids. The trim removed 5 bases at V and 2 bases at J, leaving 1 base unmatched. CDR3 residues: CATSVQGQETQYF. As DNA, the CDR3 is TGTGCCACCAGTGTACAGGGGCAAGAGACCCAGTACTTC.

This clone was recorded only once. The V gene is TRBV12-5, the J gene TRBJ2-6; D not certain. The V end was cut by 3 bases, the J end by 6 bases, with 6 bases between. Germline-derived CDR1 and CDR2 are LGHNT and FRNRAP. The CDR3 is 13 amino acids. The CDR3 bases are TGTGCTAGTGGTTTAGCCCAGGCCAACGTCCTGACTTTC. It yields the protein CASGLAQANVLTF.